This T cell receptor beta chain was captured by sequencing in a study of CD8 T cells in Susac syndrome. Study outcomes and limitations: By the study's own acknowledgment, its TCR sequencing and HLA analysis included relatively few individuals.

The V and J ends lost 0 bases and 4 bases respectively, with 12 bases between them. Per the germline V gene, CDR1 is LGHNA and CDR2 is YSLEER. The CDR3 is made up of 15 amino acids. Age- and sex-matched healthy donors served as the control group. TEMRA cells were FACS-enriched, while CD8+ and CD4+ T cells were negatively isolated. It was with random hexamers that roughly 0.45 to 1 ug RNA was reverse transcribed. Via MiXCR, TCRdb re-called the immunoSEQ multiplex PCR reads, giving one row per CDR3 protein. This table holds over 95,000 distinct CDR3 sequences, around 90% found once. This clonotype has a handful of counts. Its antigen is undetermined.

This chain joins TRBV4-3 and TRBJ2-5, with D possibly called TRBD1 or TRBD2 (5 bases each). The receptor was isolated from a human donor in good health. Sequenced material: CD4+ T cells from PBMCs. In nucleotides, the CDR3 is TGCGCCAGCAGCCAAGATCGACTTGGGGGAGAGACCCAGTACTTC. It yields the protein CASSQDRLGGETQYF.